Shown below are 15 T cell receptor beta chains from a single sample sequenced in a study of beta chain features in type 1 diabetes. TCRB transcripts that were expressed got sequenced, as all of the isolated RNA had been reverse transcribed. Data came from immunoSEQ multiplex PCR; TCRdb stores just in-frame clones and leaves some out. The sample lists over 25,000 clones, 45% to 65% seen once, with 1.5% in the top ten. Study-level findings and limits: Among patients with Type 1 diabetes, TCRB CDR3s were moderately but significantly shorter in every one of the four CD4+ subsets.

No antigens are known for them. Sequencing was carried out using Tregs from blood. These receptors were obtained from a woman aged 18-29 years with type 1 diabetes.

This chain connects TRBV28 to TRBJ1-1; D not certain. CDR1 is MDHEN, CDR2 SYDVKM, per germline. This CDR3 is 17 amino acids long. The ends were cut back, 5 bases at V and 0 bases at J, with 19 bases in the middle. The CDR3 here is CASSPAGSLPLNTEAFF. As DNA, the CDR3 is TGTGCCAGCAGTCCCGCGGGCAGCCTACCTTTGAACACTGAAGCTTTCTTT.

The chain carries TRBV11-3 and TRBJ2-1; D call uncertain. The CDR3 spans 14 residues. Germline-derived CDR1 and CDR2 are SGHNT and YENEEA. V was pared by 5 bases and J by 0 bases, with 8 bases between. CDR3 DNA sequence: TGTGCCAGCAGCGTCCTCAGCTCCTACAATGAGCAGTTCTTC. Its translation is CASSVLSSYNEQFF.

In its sample, this clone was seen a few times. This chain joins TRBV9 and TRBJ1-5; possibly TRBD1 for D (5 bases). This CDR3 comprises 22 residues. Per germline, CDR1 SGDLS and CDR2 YYNGEE. Trimming removed 0 bases at V and 0 bases at J, with 28 bases between. The CDR3 DNA follows: TGTGCCAGCAGCGTAGGAGGTCCCGGGCTTGGTGTACAGGATTATAGCAATCAGCCCCAGCATTTT. It specifies CASSVGGPGLGVQDYSNQPQHF.

The chain couples TRBV19 to TRBJ1-1, with 9 bases that match TRBD1. CDR1 is LNHDA and CDR2 is SQIVND in the germline V gene (reference sequence). The junction had 3 bases not matched to a gene; V was cut back by 0 bases and J by 4 bases. The CDR3 runs to 15 residues. The chain's CDR3 is CASSIDDRGSTEAFF. CDR3 DNA sequence: TGTGCCAGTAGTATAGATGACAGGGGGAGCACTGAAGCTTTCTTT.

The chain has TRBV10-3 and TRBJ1-2; 7 nucleotides align to TRBD1. CDR1 is ENHRY, CDR2 SYGVKD, per germline. The CDR3 extends over 14 amino acids. J was trimmed by 4 bases and V by 10 bases; bases with no gene match: 12. CDR3 loop: CATSTGKAPYGYTF. CDR3 DNA: TGTGCCACTTCGACAGGGAAAGCCCCCTATGGCTACACCTTC.

The V call is TRBV5-1, the J call TRBJ2-1, with 8 bases fitting TRBD1. V lost 1 base to trimming and J lost 4 bases; unmatched junction nucleotides: 1. CDR1 SGHRS and CDR2 YFSETQ come from the germline V gene. This CDR3 has 14 residues. The CDR3 coding sequence is TGCGCCAGCAGCTTGCAGGGGGCTTACAATGAGCAGTTCTTC. It specifies CASSLQGAYNEQFF.

The gene calls are TRBV2 and TRBJ2-1, with TRBD2 matching over 13 bases. Germline-derived CDR1 and CDR2 are SNHLY and FYNNEI. J lost 6 bases, V lost 7 bases, and 6 bases had no gene match. This CDR3 has 15 amino acids. The CDR3 DNA sequence: TGTGCCAGCATGGCCGGGACTAGCGGGATCAATGAGCAGTTCTTC. Translating gives CASMAGTSGINEQFF. Looking up the rest from reference TRBV2 and TRBJ2-1 gives the full variable domain: EPEVTQTPSHQVTQMGQEVILRCVPISNHLYFYWYRQILGQKVEFLVSFYNNEISEKSEIFDDQFSVERPDGSNFTLKIRSTKLEDSAMYFCASMAGTSGINEQFFGPGTRLTVL.

A few counts support this clone. J is TRBJ2-7 and V is TRBV19; 7 bases match TRBD1. The junction had 4 bases not matched to a gene; V was cut back by 6 bases and J by 2 bases. Germline assignment: CDR1 LNHDA and CDR2 SQIVND (reference sequence). CDR3 length: 13 residues. CDR3 sequence: CASSRDSTYEQYF. Written as DNA, the CDR3 is TGTGCCAGTAGCAGGGACAGTACCTACGAGCAGTACTTC.

V is TRBV30 and J is TRBJ2-7, with 7 bases identical to TRBD2. Unmatched junction bases numbered 14, after V lost 0 bases and J lost 3 bases. The CDR3 is 17 amino acids. Per the germline V gene, CDR1 is GTSNPN and CDR2 is SVGIG (reference sequence). The CDR3 DNA sequence: TGTGCCTGGAGTGTTAGCGTATTGAGCGGGACCCTCTACGAGCAGTACTTC. It encodes CAWSVSVLSGTLYEQYF. The entire variable domain, with the rest obtained from reference TRBV30 and TRBJ2-7, is as follows: SQTIHQWPATLVQPVGSPLSLECTVEGTSNPNLYWYRQAAGRGLQLLFYSVGIGQISSEVPQNLSASRPQDRQFILSSKKLLLSDSGFYLCAWSVSVLSGTLYEQYFGPGTRLTVT.

The sample holds a few counts of this clone. This chain uses TRBV29-1 with TRBJ2-7; perhaps TRBD2 as D (6 bases). The CDR3 covers 15 residues. V lost 2 bases, J lost 7 bases, and 21 bases lay in between. The germline CDR1 and CDR2 sequences are SQVTM and ANQGSEA. The CDR3 loop reads CSVETWDSRLTEQYV. CDR3 coding DNA: TGCAGCGTTGAAACCTGGGACTCCCGCCTGACAGAGCAGTACGTC.

To note about this clone: One junction end does not reproduce the germline sequence, and a read error may be involved. In the same sample, other DNA sequences code for this CDR3. This chain uses TRBV30 with TRBJ1-6, with 7 bases aligning to TRBD1. Germline values: CDR1 GTSNPN, CDR2 SVGIG (reference sequence). The CDR3 extends over 15 amino acids. For the CDR3, the DNA is TGTGCCTGGAGTGGCCGGGACAGATATAATTCCCCCCTCCACTTT. It is translated as CAWSGRDRYNSPLHF.

In its sample, this clone was seen a few times. V gene TRBV5-3 combines with J gene TRBJ2-1; no clear D. TRBV5-3 is treated as an ORF (open reading frame) with a function not yet certain. Trimming removed 0 bases at V and 9 bases at J, with 4 bases between. The CDR3 runs 11 residues. The CDR3 DNA reads as TGTGCCAGAAGCTTGGTCAGTGAGCAGTTCTTC. Amino acid sequence: CARSLVSEQFF.

The chain combines TRBV27 with TRBJ2-7; 8 positions agree with TRBD1. The CDR3 totals 15 residues. The germline V gene has CDR1 MNHEY and CDR2 SMNVEV (reference sequence). V lost 4 bases to trimming and J lost 6 bases; unmatched junction nucleotides: 11. For the CDR3, the DNA is TGTGCCAGCAGTTCGACAGGGGCACCTCTTGGCGAGCAGTACTTC. It translates to CASSSTGAPLGEQYF.

J is TRBJ1-2 and V is TRBV30; weak D call: TRBD1 (6 bases). The germline V gene encodes CDR1 GTSNPN and CDR2 SVGIG (reference sequence). There are 13 residues in the CDR3. Trimming took off 0 bases at V and 4 bases at J, with 9 bases between the two ends. In DNA, the CDR3 is TGTGCCTGGAGTGTAGGGGGATCCTATGGCTACACCTTC. Its translation is CAWSVGGSYGYTF.

The CDR3: CASSLYLQGDEQFF. In DNA, the CDR3 is TGTGCCAGTAGTCTCTACCTACAGGGGGATGAGCAGTTCTTC. The rearrangement uses TRBV19 and TRBJ2-1, with 8 bases aligning to TRBD1. This CDR3 has 14 residues. Unmatched junction bases numbered 8, after V lost 5 bases and J lost 8 bases. Germline CDR1 reads LNHDA; CDR2 reads SQIVND (reference sequence).